The rows below give T cell receptor beta chains drawn from one sample of a study of neurological immune-mediated disorders. TCRdb analysed the 5' RACE reads with MiXCR anew, one entry per CDR3 protein. The data show about 48,000 distinct CDR3 sequences, over 9% seen once. Sequencing was performed on PBMCs. Source of these receptors: a woman in her thirties or forties with HTLV-1-associated myelopathy (HAM/TSP). Both conserved end residues are part of each CDR3. Fields, in order: CDR3 DNA, CDR3 protein, J gene, V gene, CDR3 length, D gene, clone size. The D gene is left open where the match is weak. Expanded clones are given a class, and other clones once, few, many or no size at all.

TGCGCCAGCAGCACAAGACAGGGCTACGAGCAGTACTTC,CASSTRQGYEQYF,TRBJ2-7,TRBV5-1,13,TRBD1,many
TGTGCCAGCAGTAGGGGTGCTGAAAAACTGTTTTTT,CASSRGAEKLFF,TRBJ1-4,TRBV12-3/TRBV12-4,12,.,many
TGTGCCAGCAGTCGGACAGGGTGGGACACTGAAGCTTTCTTT,CASSRTGWDTEAFF,TRBJ1-1,TRBV6-2/TRBV6-3,14,TRBD1,many
TGTGCCAGCTGCCTGGGGGTGAACACTGAAGCTTTCTTT,CASCLGVNTEAFF,TRBJ1-1,TRBV5-5,13,.,many
TGTGCCAGCAGCTACCCGCGACTAGACTACGAGCAGTACTTC,CASSYPRLDYEQYF,TRBJ2-7,TRBV11-2,14,.,.
TGCGCCAATAGCCAACCTCCGTGGGCGGGGCCGAGCTCCTACAATGAGCAGTTCTTC,CANSQPPWAGPSSYNEQFF,TRBJ2-1,TRBV4-1,19,.,.
TGTGCCAGCAGGGCTCGAGGGGCAGGGGCCAACGTCCTGACTTTC,CASRARGAGANVLTF,TRBJ2-6,TRBV12-3/TRBV12-4,15,.,many
TGTGCCAGCAGCTTAGACCTAGCGGGGCAGTTCTTC,CASSLDLAGQFF,TRBJ2-1,TRBV7-2,12,TRBD2,medium-sized
TGCGCCAGCAGCTTAAACAGGGGACAGCCCCAGCATTTT,CASSLNRGQPQHF,TRBJ1-5,TRBV5-1,13,TRBD1,many
TGTGCCACCCGATACATCTACGGGGCTAACTATGGCTACACCTTC,CATRYIYGANYGYTF,TRBJ1-2,TRBV15,15,.,many